These 10 T cell receptor beta chains came from one sample sequenced in a study of OX40 agonist ivuxolimab in advanced cancers. The table came from immunoSEQ multiplex PCR; TCRdb's copy has only in-frame clones and leaves some out. The data contain 70,000 to 80,000 clones, 88% of them singletons. The sequencing here drew on CD4+ or CD8+ T cells sorted from blood, taken in a trial of the OX40 agonist ivuxolimab. The source is an adult with an advanced solid tumor such as melanoma, head and neck, liver or kidney cancer.

This clone was seen just once. This chain connects TRBV7-9 to TRBJ2-7; D ambiguous. Germline V gene sequence: CDR1 SEHNR, CDR2 FQNEAQ (reference sequence). V was shortened by 1 base and J by 0 bases, with 10 bases between the two germline ends. CDR3 length: 15 amino acids. The CDR3 bases are TGTGCCAGCAGCTTAGGGCAGCTGAACTCCTACGAGCAGTACTTC. Translated, it gives CASSLGQLNSYEQYF.

The chain couples TRBV25-1 to TRBJ2-5; 7 nucleotides match TRBD1. The CDR3 spans 15 residues. The V gene end was trimmed by 3 bases and the J gene end by 4 bases; junction bases not matched to a gene: 8. Germline-derived CDR1 and CDR2 are MGHDK and SYGVNS. In nucleotides, the CDR3 is TGTGCCAGCAGTGATCGACAGGGTCCTCTAGAGACCCAGTACTTC. This translates into CASSDRQGPLETQYF.

V and J are TRBV28 and TRBJ2-7; TRBD1 or TRBD2 may be the D gene (7 bases each). V lost 7 bases, J lost 6 bases, and 25 bases lay in between. CDR3 length: 16 amino acids. Germline CDR1 is MDHEN and CDR2 is SYDVKM. As DNA, the CDR3 is TGTGCCAGCACCCTGGGGGGGGCAGGGGGGAGGATCGAGCAGTACTTC. Translating it yields CASTLGGAGGRIEQYF.

This sequence joins TRBV7-8 and TRBJ2-2; 10 bases fit TRBD2. This CDR3 has 17 residues. Trimming took 5 bases from V and 2 from J; bases not matched to a gene: 8. Germline CDR1 and CDR2: SGHVS and FQNEAQ. The CDR3 region is CASSPRGLAVNTGELFF. The DNA of the CDR3 is TGTGCCAGCAGCCCCCGAGGACTAGCGGTTAACACCGGGGAGCTGTTTTTT.

This clone has a single count. The chain combines TRBV6-5 with TRBJ2-6, with 7 nucleotides matching TRBD2. The trim removed 8 bases at V and 0 bases at J, leaving 4 bases unmatched. CDR3 length: 15 amino acids. The V gene's germline CDR1 is MNHEY and CDR2 SVGAGI. In DNA, the CDR3 is TGTGCCAGCGGGAGGGGCAGCTCTGGGGCCAACGTCCTGACTTTC. Translating it yields CASGRGSSGANVLTF.

The chain combines TRBV7-5 with TRBJ2-7. TRBV7-5 is a documented pseudogene. The CDR3 spans 14 residues. CDR3 nucleotide sequence: TGTGTCAGAAGCTTAGCGGAGGGGGGCAACGAGCAGTACTTC. It specifies CVRSLAEGGNEQYF.

This clone was detected only a few times. This chain uses TRBV7-2 with TRBJ1-4; tentatively, D is TRBD1 (5 bases). CDR3 size: 15 residues. The V end lost 5 bases, the J end lost 3 bases, and 13 bases lay between the germline ends. Germline V lookup: CDR1 SGHTA, CDR2 FQGNSA. The DNA of the CDR3 is TGTGCCAGCAGCGCCCGGGGGTGGGCTAATGAAAAACTGTTTTTT. Amino acid sequence: CASSARGWANEKLFF. Using reference TRBV7-2 and TRBJ1-4 for the parts outside the CDR3, the full variable domain is GAGVSQSPSNKVTEKGKDVELRCDPISGHTALYWYRQSLGQGLEFLIYFQGNSAPDKSGLPSDRFSAERTGGSVSTLTIQRTQQEDSAVYLCASSARGWANEKLFFGSGTQLSVL.

V is TRBV5-1 and J is TRBJ2-7; 9 bases fit TRBD1. J gave up 4 bases and V 4 bases, and 6 bases lay outside the gene matches. The length of the CDR3 is 14 residues. Germline values: CDR1 SGHRS, CDR2 YFSETQ. The CDR3 reads CASSAGQGPYEQYF. The CDR3 DNA reads as TGCGCCAGCAGCGCGGGACAGGGTCCATACGAGCAGTACTTC. The full variable domain, rest sourced from reference TRBV5-1 and TRBJ2-7, is KAGVTQTPRYLIKTRGQQVTLSCSPISGHRSVSWYQQTPGQGLQFLFEYFSETQRNKGNFPGRFSGRQFSNSRSEMNVSTLELGDSALYLCASSAGQGPYEQYFGPGTRLTVT.

The chain carries TRBV5-1 and TRBJ2-5; 15 nucleotides agree with TRBD2. Trimming took 2 bases from V and 5 from J; bases not matched to a gene: 13. Germline-derived CDR1 and CDR2 are SGHRS and YFSETQ. CDR3 length: 19 residues. CDR3 DNA sequence: TGCGCCAGCAGCTTAGTCCCGGGACTAGCGGGAGGTTCGAGGGAGACCCAGTACTTC. Its translation is CASSLVPGLAGGSRETQYF.

This chain joins TRBV19 and TRBJ1-2, with 9 bases identical to TRBD1. J gave up 3 bases and V 7 bases, and 9 bases lay outside the gene matches. Germline loops: CDR1 LNHDA, CDR2 SQIVND (reference sequence). The CDR3 covers 15 residues. Here the CDR3 DNA reads TGTGCCAGTACCCTGGACAGGGGTTGGGACTATGGCTACACCTTC. Its translation is CASTLDRGWDYGYTF.